This T cell receptor beta chain was observed in a study of cytomegalovirus exposure and HLA in healthy donors. With respect to this clone: Its antigen is unidentified.

Whole-study results and caveats: The productive fraction for most TCR beta V segments was about 87% or about 30% in an earlier analysis. A link between a missense DCLRE1C variant and TCR beta V- and J-gene trimming emerged from a later analysis.

The PCR was carried out with 60 Vbeta primers and 13 Jbeta primers. Profiling relied on immunoSEQ multiplex PCR, and the TCRdb table lists in-frame clones only, not all of them. The table records roughly 200,000 clones, 85% to 90% of them present only once. The sequencing input was PBMCs. This receptor was obtained from a woman between 18 and 30 years old in good health and CMV-seronegative.

The CDR3 DNA follows: TGTGCCTGGATTACAGGTCCCTACGAGCAGTACTTC. Residues: CAWITGPYEQYF. The chain couples TRBV30 to TRBJ2-7; weak D call: TRBD1 (5 bases). Germline V gene data show CDR1 as GTSNPN and CDR2 as SVGIG (reference sequence). This CDR3 spans 12 amino acids. V was trimmed by 4 bases and J by 2 bases, leaving 9 bases between them.